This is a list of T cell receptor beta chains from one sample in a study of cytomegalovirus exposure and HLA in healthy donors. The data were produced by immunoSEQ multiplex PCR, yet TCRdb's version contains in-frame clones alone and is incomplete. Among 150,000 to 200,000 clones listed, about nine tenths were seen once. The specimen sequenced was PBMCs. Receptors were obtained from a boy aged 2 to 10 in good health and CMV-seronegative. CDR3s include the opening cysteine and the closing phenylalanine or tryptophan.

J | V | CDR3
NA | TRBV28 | CASSFGSGGYEQYF
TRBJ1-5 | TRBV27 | CASRRRIEDQPQHF
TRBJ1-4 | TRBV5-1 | CASSPTGTNEKLFF
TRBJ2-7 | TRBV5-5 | CASSLGIRTGYYEQYF
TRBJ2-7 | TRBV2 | CASNRGYYYEQYF
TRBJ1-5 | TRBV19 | CASSGGGNQPQHF
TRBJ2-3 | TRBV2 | CASSAVGAGADTQYF
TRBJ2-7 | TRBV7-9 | CASSREGLSGEQYF
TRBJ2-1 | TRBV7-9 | CASSSRNEQFF
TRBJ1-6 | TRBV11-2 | CASSLDRGSPLHF
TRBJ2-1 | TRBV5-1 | CASSLEWPGGENNEQFF
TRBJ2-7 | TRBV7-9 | CASSPGQGKAYEQYF
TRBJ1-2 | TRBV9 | CASSVSDYGYTF
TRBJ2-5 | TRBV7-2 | CASSPSWLARETQYF
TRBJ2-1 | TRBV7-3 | CASSLSQGTVNEQFF
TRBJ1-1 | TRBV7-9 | CASSSPSSNEAFF